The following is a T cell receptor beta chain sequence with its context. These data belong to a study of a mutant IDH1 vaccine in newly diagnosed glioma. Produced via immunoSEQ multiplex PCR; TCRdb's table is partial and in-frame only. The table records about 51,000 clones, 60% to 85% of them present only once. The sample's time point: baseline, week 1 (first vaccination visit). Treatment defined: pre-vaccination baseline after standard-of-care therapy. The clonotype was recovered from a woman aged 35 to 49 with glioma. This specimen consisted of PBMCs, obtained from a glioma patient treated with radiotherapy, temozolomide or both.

CDR3 protein: CASSVGDRGRQGGYTF. The CDR3 coding sequence is TGTGCCAGCAGCGTAGGGGACAGGGGGCGGCAGGGTGGCTACACCTTC. This chain links TRBV9 with TRBJ1-2; 12 bases line up with TRBD1. Unmatched junction bases numbered 7, after V lost 0 bases and J lost 7 bases. CDR1 and CDR2 (germline): SGDLS, YYNGEE. The CDR3 totals 16 residues.